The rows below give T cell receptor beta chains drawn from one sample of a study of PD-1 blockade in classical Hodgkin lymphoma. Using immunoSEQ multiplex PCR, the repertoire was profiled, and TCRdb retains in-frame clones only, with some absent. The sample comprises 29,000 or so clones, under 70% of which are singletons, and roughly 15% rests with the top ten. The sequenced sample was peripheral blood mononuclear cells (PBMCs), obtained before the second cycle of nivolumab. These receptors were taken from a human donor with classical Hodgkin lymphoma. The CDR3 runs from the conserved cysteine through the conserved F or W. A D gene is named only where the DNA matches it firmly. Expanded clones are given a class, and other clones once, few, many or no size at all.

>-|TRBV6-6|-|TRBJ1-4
TGTGCCAGCAGTTACCTCCCGACGGCAACTAATGAAAAACTGTTTTTT
CASSYLPTATNEKLFF
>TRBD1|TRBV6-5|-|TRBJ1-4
TGTGCCAGCAGGGGGACAGGGATATATGAAAAACTGTTTTTT
CASRGTGIYEKLFF
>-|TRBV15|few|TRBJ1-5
TGTGCCACCAGCAGATCAGGGGTAGAACAGCCCCAGCATTTT
CATSRSGVEQPQHF
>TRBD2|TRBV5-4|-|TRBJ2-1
TGTGCCAGCAGCTTGAGTAGGAAGCGGGGGGGCCCAAACAATGAGCAGTTCTTC
CASSLSRKRGGPNNEQFF
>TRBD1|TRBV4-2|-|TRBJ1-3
TGTGCCAGCAGCCAAGTGGAGGGGGCGTCTGGAAACACCATATATTTT
CASSQVEGASGNTIYF
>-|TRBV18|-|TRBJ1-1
TGTGCCAGCTCACAGGCCGGGAACACTGAAGCTTTCTTT
CASSQAGNTEAFF
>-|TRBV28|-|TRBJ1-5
TGTGCCAGCAGTGCATTTGAGAGGAATCAGCCCCAGCATTTT
CASSAFERNQPQHF
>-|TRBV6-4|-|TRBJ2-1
TGTGCCAGCAGTGCGGACCGGGGTGGTGAGCAGTTCTTC
CASSADRGGEQFF
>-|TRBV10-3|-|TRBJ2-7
TGTGCCATCAGTGGCACAGGGACCTACGAGCAGTACTTC
CAISGTGTYEQYF
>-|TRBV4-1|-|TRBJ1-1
TGCGCCAGCAGCCCCCGAGGAACCCGTACTGAAGCTTTCTTT
CASSPRGTRTEAFF
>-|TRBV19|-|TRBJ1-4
TGTGCCAGTAATTCCGGGACTCCCCCTGAAAAACTGTTTTTT
CASNSGTPPEKLFF
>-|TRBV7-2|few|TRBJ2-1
TGTGCCAGCAGCTTCCAGGCCGGCAATGAGCAGTTCTTC
CASSFQAGNEQFF
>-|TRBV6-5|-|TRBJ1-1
TGTGCCAGCAGTTACTCGACGGGATTAGCTTTCTTT
CASSYSTGLAFF
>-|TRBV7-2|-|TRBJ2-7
TGTGCCAGCAGCTTAACGGGTCTCTCCTACGAGCAGTACTTC
CASSLTGLSYEQYF
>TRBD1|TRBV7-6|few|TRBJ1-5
TGTGCCAGCAGCCTAACAGGGGTTAGCAATCAGCCCCAGCATTTT
CASSLTGVSNQPQHF
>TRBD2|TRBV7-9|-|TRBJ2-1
TGTGCCAGCAGCTTAGTCCTAGCGGGGGGGCCTGAGCAGTTCTTC
CASSLVLAGGPEQFF